What follows describes a single T cell receptor (beta chain). This record comes from a study of technical replicates of blood from several donors. Profiled with immunoSEQ multiplex PCR; TCRdb holds only in-frame clones, not every one. The sample carries roughly 100,000 clones, 90% to 96% recorded once. The germline V gene encodes CDR1 MNHNS and CDR2 SASEGT. The CDR3 covers 17 residues. V lost 4 bases and J lost 3; bases outside the gene matches: 12. The source material was T cells isolated from PBMCs. This chain connects TRBV6-1 to TRBJ2-7; TRBD1 matches 10 bases. The TCR was taken from a human donor in good health. The CDR3 nucleotides read TGTGCCAGCAGTGTTCTAGAACCGGGACAGGGGTTCTACGAGCAGTACTTC. Its translation: CASSVLEPGQGFYEQYF.